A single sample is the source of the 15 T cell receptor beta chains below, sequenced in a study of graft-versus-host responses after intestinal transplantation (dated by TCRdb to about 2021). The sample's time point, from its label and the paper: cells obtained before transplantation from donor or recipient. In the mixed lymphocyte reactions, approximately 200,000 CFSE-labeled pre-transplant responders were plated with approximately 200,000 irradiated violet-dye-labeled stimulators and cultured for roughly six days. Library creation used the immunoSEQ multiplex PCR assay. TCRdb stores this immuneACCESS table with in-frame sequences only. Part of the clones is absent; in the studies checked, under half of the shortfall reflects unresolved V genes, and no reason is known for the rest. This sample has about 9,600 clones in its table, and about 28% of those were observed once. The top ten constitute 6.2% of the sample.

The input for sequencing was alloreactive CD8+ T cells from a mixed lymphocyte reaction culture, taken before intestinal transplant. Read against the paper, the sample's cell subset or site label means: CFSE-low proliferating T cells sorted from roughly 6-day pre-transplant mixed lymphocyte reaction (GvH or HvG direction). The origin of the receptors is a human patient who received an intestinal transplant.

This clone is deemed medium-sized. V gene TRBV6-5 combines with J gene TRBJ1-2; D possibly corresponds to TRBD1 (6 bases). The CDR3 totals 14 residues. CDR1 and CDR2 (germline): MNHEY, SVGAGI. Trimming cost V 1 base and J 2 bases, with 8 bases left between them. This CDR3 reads CASSYYTGNYGYTF. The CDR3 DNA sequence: TGTGCCAGCAGTTACTACACAGGGAACTATGGCTACACCTTC.

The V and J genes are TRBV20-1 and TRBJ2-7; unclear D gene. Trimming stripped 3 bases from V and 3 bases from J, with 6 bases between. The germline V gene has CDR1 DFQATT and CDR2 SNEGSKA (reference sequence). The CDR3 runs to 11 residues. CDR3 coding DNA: TGCAGTGCTAGTCCGAGCTACGAGCAGTACTTC. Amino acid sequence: CSASPSYEQYF.

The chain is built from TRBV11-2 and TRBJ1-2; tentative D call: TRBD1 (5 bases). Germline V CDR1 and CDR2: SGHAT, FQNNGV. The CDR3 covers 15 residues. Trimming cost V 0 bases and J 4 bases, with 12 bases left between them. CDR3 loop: CASSLEGLGAYGYTF. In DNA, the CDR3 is TGTGCCAGCAGCTTAGAGGGTTTAGGGGCCTATGGCTACACCTTC.

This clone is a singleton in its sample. The CDR3 DNA sequence: TGTGCCAGCAGCCCCCTCGGCGTAGCCGACACTGAAGCTTTCTTT. Protein product: CASSPLGVADTEAFF. The chain carries TRBV7-6 and TRBJ1-1; no clear D. V gave up 5 bases and J gave up 3 bases, with 16 bases separating them. CDR1 and CDR2 from the germline V gene are SGHVS and FNYEAQ. The CDR3 consists of 15 residues.

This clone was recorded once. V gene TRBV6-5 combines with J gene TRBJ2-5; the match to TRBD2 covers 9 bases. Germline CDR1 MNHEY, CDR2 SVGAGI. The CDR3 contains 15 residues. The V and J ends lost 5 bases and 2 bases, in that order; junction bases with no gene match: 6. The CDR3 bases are TGTGCCAGCAGTGCAGAAGCGGGGGGACAAGAGACCCAGTACTTC. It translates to CASSAEAGGQETQYF.

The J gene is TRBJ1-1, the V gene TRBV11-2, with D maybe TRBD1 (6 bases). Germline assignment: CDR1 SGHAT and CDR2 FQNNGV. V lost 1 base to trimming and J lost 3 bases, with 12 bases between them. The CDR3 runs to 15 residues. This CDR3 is CASSLGPTGYTEAFF. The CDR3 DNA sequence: TGTGCCAGCAGCTTAGGTCCTACAGGGTACACTGAAGCTTTCTTT.

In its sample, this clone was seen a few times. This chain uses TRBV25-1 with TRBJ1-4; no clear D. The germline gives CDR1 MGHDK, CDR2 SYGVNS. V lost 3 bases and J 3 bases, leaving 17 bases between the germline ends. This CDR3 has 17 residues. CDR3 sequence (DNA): TGTGCCAGCAGTGATCCCGGTGGAGGGAGGGCTAATGAAAAACTGTTTTTT. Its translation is CASSDPGGGRANEKLFF.

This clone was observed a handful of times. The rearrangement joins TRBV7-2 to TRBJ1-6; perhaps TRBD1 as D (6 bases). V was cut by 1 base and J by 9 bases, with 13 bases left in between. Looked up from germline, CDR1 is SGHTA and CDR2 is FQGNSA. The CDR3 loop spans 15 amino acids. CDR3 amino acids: CASSLVGGLGSPLHF. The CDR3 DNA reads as TGTGCCAGCAGCTTAGTGGGGGGGCTAGGTTCACCCCTCCACTTT.

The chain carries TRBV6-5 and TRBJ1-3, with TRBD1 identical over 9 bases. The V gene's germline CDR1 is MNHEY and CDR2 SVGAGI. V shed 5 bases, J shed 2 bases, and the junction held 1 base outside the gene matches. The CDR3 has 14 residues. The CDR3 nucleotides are TGTGCCAGCAGTGGGACAGGGACTGGAAACACCATATATTTT. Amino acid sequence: CASSGTGTGNTIYF.

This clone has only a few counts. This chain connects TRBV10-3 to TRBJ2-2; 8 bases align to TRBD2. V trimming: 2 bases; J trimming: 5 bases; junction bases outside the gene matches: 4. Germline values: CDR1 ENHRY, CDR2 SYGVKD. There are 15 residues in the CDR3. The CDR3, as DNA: TGTGCCATCAGTGAGGATCGCGGGGGGACCGGGGAGCTGTTTTTT. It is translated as CAISEDRGGTGELFF.

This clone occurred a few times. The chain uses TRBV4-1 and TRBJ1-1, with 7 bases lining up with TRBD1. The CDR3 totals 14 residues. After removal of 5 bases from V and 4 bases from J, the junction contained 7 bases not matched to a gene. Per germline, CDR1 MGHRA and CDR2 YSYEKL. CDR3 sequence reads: CASSYRGGGTEAFF. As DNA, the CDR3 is TGCGCCAGCAGCTACAGGGGTGGTGGCACTGAAGCTTTCTTT.

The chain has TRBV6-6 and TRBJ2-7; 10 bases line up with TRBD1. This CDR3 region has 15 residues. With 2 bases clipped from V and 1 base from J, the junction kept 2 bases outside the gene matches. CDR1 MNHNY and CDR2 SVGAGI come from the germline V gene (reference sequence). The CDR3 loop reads CASSYGTGVSYEQYF. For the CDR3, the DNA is TGTGCCAGCAGTTACGGGACAGGGGTGTCCTACGAGCAGTACTTC.

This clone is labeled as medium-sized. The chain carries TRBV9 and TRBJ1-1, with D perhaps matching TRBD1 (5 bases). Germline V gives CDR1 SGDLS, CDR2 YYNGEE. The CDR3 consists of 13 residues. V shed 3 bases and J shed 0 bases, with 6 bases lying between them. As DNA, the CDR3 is TGTGCCAGCAGCGGGGGCCTGAACACTGAAGCTTTCTTT. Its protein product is CASSGGLNTEAFF.

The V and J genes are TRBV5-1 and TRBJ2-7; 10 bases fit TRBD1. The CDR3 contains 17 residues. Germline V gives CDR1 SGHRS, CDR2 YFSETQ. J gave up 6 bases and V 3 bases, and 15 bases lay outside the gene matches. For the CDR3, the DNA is TGCGCCAGCAGCTCTCTACCGACCGGGACAGGGGAGCCCGAGCAGTACTTC. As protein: CASSSLPTGTGEPEQYF.

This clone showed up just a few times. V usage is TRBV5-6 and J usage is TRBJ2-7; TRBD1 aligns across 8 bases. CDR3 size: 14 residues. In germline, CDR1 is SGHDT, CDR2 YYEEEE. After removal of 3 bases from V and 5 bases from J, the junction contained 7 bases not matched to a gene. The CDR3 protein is CASSSGQGSHEQYF. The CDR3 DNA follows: TGTGCCAGCAGCTCCGGACAGGGTTCCCACGAGCAGTACTTC. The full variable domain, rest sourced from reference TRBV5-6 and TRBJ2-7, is DAGVTQSPTHLIKTRGQQVTLRCSPKSGHDTVSWYQQALGQGPQFIFQYYEEEERQRGNFPDRFSGHQFPNYSSELNVNALLLGDSALYLCASSSGQGSHEQYFGPGTRLTVT.